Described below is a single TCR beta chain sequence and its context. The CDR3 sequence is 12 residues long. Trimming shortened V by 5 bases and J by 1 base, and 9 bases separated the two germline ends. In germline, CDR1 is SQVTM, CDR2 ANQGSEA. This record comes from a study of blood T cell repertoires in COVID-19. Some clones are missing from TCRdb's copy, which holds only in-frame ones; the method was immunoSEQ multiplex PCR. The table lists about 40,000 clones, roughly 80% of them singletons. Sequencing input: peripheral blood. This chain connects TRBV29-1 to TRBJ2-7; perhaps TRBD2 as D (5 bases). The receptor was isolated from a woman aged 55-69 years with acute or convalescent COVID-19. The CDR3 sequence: CSVLGESYEQYF. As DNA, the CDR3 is TGCAGCGTTCTTGGGGAGTCCTACGAGCAGTACTTC.